This TCR beta chain was documented in a study of T cell responses to AZD1222 COVID-19 vaccine. Points from the study as a whole: Baseline antibody screening turned up just six seropositive AZD1222 recipients. Repertoire sampling happened only post peak T cell response.

With regard to this clone: Antigen unknown.

Clones were read by immunoSEQ multiplex PCR, and TCRdb kept only the in-frame ones, dropping some. The sample lists around 190,000 clones, roughly 92% occurring once. Germline V gives CDR1 SGHTA, CDR2 FQGNSA. This CDR3 is built from 15 residues. J gave up 0 bases and V 6 bases, and 2 bases lay outside the gene matches. The source is an adult who received the AZD1222 COVID-19 vaccine. Sequencing was performed on peripheral blood, taken 28 days after the second AZD1222 dose. The genes are TRBV7-2 and TRBJ2-1; the match to TRBD2 covers 10 bases. CDR3 loop: CASRPSGSSYNEQFF. In nucleotides, the CDR3 is TGTGCCAGCAGACCTAGCGGGAGCTCCTACAATGAGCAGTTCTTC.